This T cell receptor beta chain was observed in a study of CD8 T cells in Susac syndrome. Each multiple sclerosis control was a treatment-naive patient with relapsing-remitting disease that was either stable or active. The authors negatively isolated CD8+ and CD4+ T cells and FACS-enriched TEMRA cells. Study-wide findings and caveats: The study recognized that its TCR sequencing and HLA analysis covered a relatively small number of individuals.

Concerning this clonotype: Its specificity is unknown.

The junction had 7 bases not matched to a gene; V was cut back by 7 bases and J by 4 bases. In germline, CDR1 is SGHRS, CDR2 YFSETQ. This CDR3 is 14 amino acids long. It was with random hexamers that 0.5 to 1 ug RNA was reverse transcribed. Across 54 Vbeta and 13 Jbeta, TCR beta CDR3 was amplified with immunoSEQ multiplex PCR. TCRdb re-called the immunoSEQ multiplex PCR reads with MiXCR, one entry per CDR3 protein. The repertoire includes fewer than 350,000 distinct CDR3 sequences, about 91% of them detected once, and over 0.05% sits in the top ten. Sequencing was carried out using CD4+ T cells from PBMCs. This clonotype originated in a human donor with multiple sclerosis. V gene TRBV5-1 combines with J gene TRBJ1-4; 7 nucleotides line up with TRBD1. The DNA of the CDR3 is TGCGCCAGCGCCGGACAGGACCGTAATGAAAAACTGTTTTTT. This translates into CASAGQDRNEKLFF.